A single sample is the source of the 26 T cell receptor beta chains below, sequenced in a study of cytomegalovirus exposure and HLA in healthy donors. It was with 60 Vbeta and 13 Jbeta primers that the PCR ran. Using immunoSEQ multiplex PCR, the repertoire was profiled, and TCRdb retains in-frame clones only, with some absent. The sample lists roughly 100,000 clones; around four fifths were seen once. The sample consisted of PBMCs. The receptors derive from a woman aged 35 to 49 in good health and CMV-seropositive.

V is TRBV29-1 and J is TRBJ2-7, with TRBD2 as a possible D gene (6 bases). In germline, CDR1 is SQVTM, CDR2 ANQGSEA. CDR3 length: 15 residues. V was shortened by 2 bases and J by 0 bases, with 14 bases between the two germline ends. CDR3 in DNA: TGCAGCGTTGAACTTTCCGGGAGTTACTCCTACGAGCAGTACTTC. Encoded protein: CSVELSGSYSYEQYF.

The chain uses TRBV21-1 and TRBJ2-1; the table's D call, TRBD1, was not checked against the DNA. TRBV21-1 corresponds to a pseudogene. This CDR3 comprises 15 residues. CDR3 amino acids: CASSTGQGAMHEQFF. The CDR3 DNA follows: TGTGCCAGCAGCACTGGACAGGGGGCTATGCATGAGCAGTTCTTC.

V usage is TRBV7-2 and J usage is TRBJ2-7; 12 positions match TRBD2. Per germline, CDR1 SGHTA and CDR2 FQGNSA. Trimming took 5 bases from V and 7 from J; bases not matched to a gene: 12. The CDR3 has 16 residues. This chain's CDR3 is CASSQTRLAGVGEQYF. In DNA, the CDR3 is TGTGCCAGCAGCCAAACCAGACTAGCGGGAGTTGGTGAGCAGTACTTC.

The chain links TRBV19 to TRBJ1-4; tentatively, D is TRBD1 (5 bases). The CDR3 is 17 residues long. Trimming removed 4 bases at V and 7 bases at J, with 22 bases between. Looked up from germline, CDR1 is LNHDA and CDR2 is SQIVND (reference sequence). In DNA form, the CDR3 reads TGTGCCAGTAGTAGCTTGGAGGGGTGGCAGGGTGTTGAAAAACTGTTTTTT. Its protein product is CASSSLEGWQGVEKLFF.

The chain employs TRBV28 and TRBJ1-5; TRBD1 matches 9 bases. Germline CDR1 MDHEN, CDR2 SYDVKM. The CDR3 consists of 13 residues. After removal of 11 bases from V and 6 bases from J, the junction contained 8 bases not matched to a gene. CDR3 in DNA: TGTGCCGTTACTCGACAGGGGGGTCAGCCCCAGCATTTT. This gives the protein CAVTRQGGQPQHF.

The chain recombines TRBV5-1 with TRBJ1-3; D unclear. V was pared by 4 bases and J by 2 bases, with 10 bases between. The CDR3 sequence is 14 residues long. In germline, CDR1 is SGHRS, CDR2 YFSETQ. The CDR3 DNA follows: TGCGCCAGCAGCGTCGAGCCGGCTGGAAACACCATATATTTT. This codes for CASSVEPAGNTIYF.

This clone was seen more than once but under ten times. V is TRBV4-1 and J is TRBJ1-2; D perhaps matches TRBD1 (6 bases). Deletions cut 3 bases from V and 0 bases from J, with 17 bases between. This CDR3 comprises 17 residues. Germline V gene sequence: CDR1 MGHRA, CDR2 YSYEKL. The CDR3 here is CASSQSRVRGPNYGYTF. CDR3 in DNA: TGCGCCAGCAGCCAGAGCCGCGTCAGGGGACCTAACTATGGCTACACCTTC.

The V and J genes are TRBV5-1 and TRBJ1-2, with TRBD1 matching 8 bases. CDR1 and CDR2 from the germline V gene are SGHRS and YFSETQ. The V and J ends lost 1 base and 3 bases, in that order; junction bases with no gene match: 5. The length of the CDR3 is 15 residues. The CDR3 here is CASSLSGTGHYGYTF. The DNA for the CDR3 is TGCGCCAGCAGCTTGAGCGGGACAGGACACTATGGCTACACCTTC.

The chain joins TRBV4-3 to TRBJ2-5; D may be TRBD1 (7 bases). Germline V lookup: CDR1 LGHNA, CDR2 YSLEER. This CDR3 is 15 amino acids long. The ends were cut back, 6 bases at V and 1 base at J, with 15 bases in the middle. CDR3 loop: CASSKAGGIQETQYF. The CDR3 bases are TGCGCCAGCAGTAAAGCAGGGGGGATCCAAGAGACCCAGTACTTC.

The chain joins TRBV5-1 to TRBJ1-4; D gene unclear. Trimming removed 4 bases from V and 4 bases from J, with 11 bases in between. Germline CDR1 and CDR2: SGHRS and YFSETQ. The CDR3 extends over 14 amino acids. DNA for the CDR3: TGCGCCAGCAGCCAGACGGGAAGTAATGAAAAACTGTTTTTT. Translating it yields CASSQTGSNEKLFF.

The rearrangement joins TRBV19 to TRBJ2-1, with D possibly TRBD2 on 6 matching bases. Germline CDR1 is LNHDA and CDR2 is SQIVND (reference sequence). The CDR3 sequence is 16 residues long. Trimming took off 1 base at V and 9 bases at J, with 19 bases between the two ends. The CDR3 coding sequence is TGTGCCAGTAGTATAGGGGGACTCAGACTCCGCGGTGAGCAGTTCTTC. The encoded protein is CASSIGGLRLRGEQFF.

J is TRBJ1-1 and V is TRBV29-1; D is unresolved. Germline V CDR1 and CDR2: SQVTM, ANQGSEA. This CDR3 has 14 amino acids. V was shortened by 6 bases and J by 1 base, with 15 bases between the two germline ends. In nucleotides, the CDR3 is TGCAGCGTCGCCATAGACACCCAGAACACTGAAGCTTTCTTT. It encodes CSVAIDTQNTEAFF. Supplemented by reference TRBV29-1 and TRBJ1-1, the full variable domain reads SAVISQKPSRDICQRGTSLTIQCQVDSQVTMMFWYRQQPGQSLTLIATANQGSEATYESGFVIDKFPISRPNLTFSTLTVSNMSPEDSSIYLCSVAIDTQNTEAFFGQGTRLTVV.

V usage is TRBV7-6 and J usage is TRBJ2-5, with D perhaps matching TRBD2 (5 bases). Germline lookup yields CDR1 SGHVS and CDR2 FNYEAQ. The CDR3 is 14 residues long. V lost 4 bases to trimming and J lost 1 base, with 10 bases between them. The CDR3 spells CASSWKAGQETQYF. In DNA form, the CDR3 reads TGTGCCAGCAGCTGGAAGGCGGGCCAAGAGACCCAGTACTTC.

The chain couples TRBV9 to TRBJ2-7, with TRBD1 matching over 7 bases. The CDR3 loop spans 14 amino acids. Germline-derived CDR1 and CDR2 are SGDLS and YYNGEE. V trimming: 4 bases; J trimming: 3 bases; junction bases outside the gene matches: 7. Written as DNA, the CDR3 is TGTGCCAGCAGCCCCAGGGACAGATACTACGAGCAGTACTTC. Its protein is CASSPRDRYYEQYF.

The CDR3 DNA is TGTGCCAGCAGCTTGGCCGCGGGACTAGCGGGAGTGGGCGAGCAGTACTTC. The encoded protein is CASSLAAGLAGVGEQYF. The chain uses TRBV5-6 and TRBJ2-7, with 14 bases aligning to TRBD2. With 0 bases clipped from V and 6 bases from J, the junction kept 8 bases outside the gene matches. Germline loops: CDR1 SGHDT, CDR2 YYEEEE. The CDR3 totals 17 residues.

The J gene is TRBJ1-2, the V gene TRBV7-8, with TRBD1 identical over 9 bases. Germline CDR1 is SGHVS and CDR2 is FQNEAQ. This CDR3 has 17 residues. Trimming removed 0 bases from V and 0 bases from J; junction bases left unmatched: 5. CDR3 sequence reads: CASSLAQWDRANYGYTF. In DNA form, the CDR3 reads TGTGCCAGCAGCTTAGCGCAGTGGGACAGGGCTAACTATGGCTACACCTTC.

The chain links TRBV5-5 to TRBJ1-6; D might be TRBD1 (5 bases). The length of the CDR3 is 16 residues. The V end lost 3 bases, the J end lost 7 bases, and 17 bases lay between the germline ends. The germline CDR1 and CDR2 sequences are SGHKS and YYEKEE (reference sequence). The CDR3 DNA sequence: TGTGCCAGCAGCTCCCGACAGTGGGTGGAGAATTCACCCCTCCACTTT. Protein sequence: CASSSRQWVENSPLHF.

This chain connects TRBV6-4 to TRBJ2-1, with 14 positions matching TRBD2. V shed 4 bases, J shed 6 bases, and the junction held 2 bases outside the gene matches. The CDR3 length is 15 residues. The germline gives CDR1 MRHNA, CDR2 SNTAGT. The CDR3 region is CASSGGLAGVNEQFF. The CDR3 DNA reads as TGTGCCAGCAGTGGGGGACTAGCGGGGGTCAATGAGCAGTTCTTC.

The chain has TRBV5-1 and TRBJ1-6; 9 bases match TRBD1. The germline V gene encodes CDR1 SGHRS and CDR2 YFSETQ. V lost 1 base and J lost 13; bases outside the gene matches: 6. The CDR3 loop spans 14 amino acids. The CDR3 loop reads CASSLQDRGAPLHF. The CDR3 DNA sequence: TGCGCCAGCAGCTTGCAGGACAGGGGTGCCCCCCTCCACTTT. The whole variable domain, remainder taken from reference TRBV5-1 and TRBJ1-6, is KAGVTQTPRYLIKTRGQQVTLSCSPISGHRSVSWYQQTPGQGLQFLFEYFSETQRNKGNFPGRFSGRQFSNSRSEMNVSTLELGDSALYLCASSLQDRGAPLHFGNGTRLTVT.

The sample holds one count of this clone. The chain couples TRBV5-6 to TRBJ2-6; 10 bases are a match to TRBD2. The CDR3 loop spans 17 amino acids. CDR1 is SGHDT and CDR2 is YYEEEE in the germline V gene. Trimming cost V 3 bases and J 2 bases; bases outside gene matches: 5. CDR3 bases: TGTGCCAGCAGCTGGGGACTAGCGACACCTGGGGCCAACGTCCTGACTTTC. Translation: CASSWGLATPGANVLTF.

CDR3 DNA: TGCGCCAGCAGGACCGGGACAGCCATGAACACTGAAGCTTTCTTT. Amino acid sequence: CASRTGTAMNTEAFF. The chain carries TRBV4-1 and TRBJ1-1, with TRBD1 matching over 7 bases. The germline V gene has CDR1 MGHRA and CDR2 YSYEKL. CDR3 length: 15 amino acids. Trimming at V came to 6 bases and at J to 0 bases, leaving 7 bases not matched to a gene.

The rearrangement joins TRBV7-9 to TRBJ2-1; 7 bases agree with TRBD2. This CDR3 region has 17 residues. Looked up from germline, CDR1 is SEHNR and CDR2 is FQNEAQ (reference sequence). The V gene end was trimmed by 2 bases and the J gene end by 8 bases; junction bases not matched to a gene: 15. This CDR3 reads CASSLTSGGGGDYEQFF. In DNA, the CDR3 is TGTGCCAGCAGCTTAACTTCGGGTGGCGGGGGTGACTATGAGCAGTTCTTC.

The V gene is TRBV18, the J gene TRBJ2-1; D gene unclear. CDR1 is KGHSH, CDR2 LQKENI, per germline. CDR3 length: 13 residues. The V end was cut by 5 bases, the J end by 6 bases, with 11 bases between. The CDR3: CASSTGMGNEQFF. The CDR3 nucleotides read TGTGCCAGCTCAACGGGTATGGGCAATGAGCAGTTCTTC.

This rearrangement joins TRBV6-5 to TRBJ2-7; 9 nucleotides align to TRBD2. Trimming at V came to 6 bases and at J to 3 bases, leaving 6 bases not matched to a gene. This CDR3 is built from 14 residues. CDR1 and CDR2 (germline): MNHEY, SVGAGI. The CDR3 is CASRPGLAHYEQYF. The CDR3 DNA reads as TGTGCCAGCAGACCGGGACTAGCCCACTACGAGCAGTACTTC.

This clone was picked up a small number of times. J is TRBJ1-1 and V is TRBV28; TRBD1 aligns across 9 bases. Germline V CDR1 and CDR2: MDHEN, SYDVKM. V shed 6 bases and J 1 base; nucleotides not matched to a gene: 6. The CDR3 loop spans 15 amino acids. CDR3 amino acids: CASRTTGGRNTEAFF. The CDR3 DNA reads as TGTGCCAGCAGAACTACAGGGGGCCGGAACACTGAAGCTTTCTTT.

The V gene is TRBV10-3, the J gene TRBJ2-7; tentatively, D is TRBD2 (6 bases). The V end was cut by 0 bases, the J end by 6 bases, with 24 bases between. CDR3 length: 18 residues. CDR1 is ENHRY, CDR2 SYGVKD, per germline. The CDR3 bases are TGTGCCATCAGTGAGTCGGTTTCCAGTCGGAGGACCGGGGGCGAGCAGTACTTC. Translation gives CAISESVSSRRTGGEQYF.